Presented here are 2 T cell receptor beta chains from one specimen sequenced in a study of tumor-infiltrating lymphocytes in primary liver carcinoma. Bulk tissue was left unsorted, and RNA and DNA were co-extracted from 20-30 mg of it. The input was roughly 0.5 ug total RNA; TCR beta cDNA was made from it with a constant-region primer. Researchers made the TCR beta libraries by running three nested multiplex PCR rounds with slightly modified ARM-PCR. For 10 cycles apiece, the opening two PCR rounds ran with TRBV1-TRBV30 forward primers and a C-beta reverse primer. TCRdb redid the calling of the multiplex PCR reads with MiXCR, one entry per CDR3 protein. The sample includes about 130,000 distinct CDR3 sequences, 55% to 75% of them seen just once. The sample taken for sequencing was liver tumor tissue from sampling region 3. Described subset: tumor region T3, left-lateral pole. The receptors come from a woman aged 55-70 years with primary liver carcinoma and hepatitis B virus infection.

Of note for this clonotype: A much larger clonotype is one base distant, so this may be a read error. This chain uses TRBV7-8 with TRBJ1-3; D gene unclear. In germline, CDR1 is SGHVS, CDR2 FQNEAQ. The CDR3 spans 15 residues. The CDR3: CTSSLVPASGNTIYF. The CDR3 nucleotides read TGTACCAGCAGCTTAGTACCGGCCTCTGGAAACACCATATATTTT.

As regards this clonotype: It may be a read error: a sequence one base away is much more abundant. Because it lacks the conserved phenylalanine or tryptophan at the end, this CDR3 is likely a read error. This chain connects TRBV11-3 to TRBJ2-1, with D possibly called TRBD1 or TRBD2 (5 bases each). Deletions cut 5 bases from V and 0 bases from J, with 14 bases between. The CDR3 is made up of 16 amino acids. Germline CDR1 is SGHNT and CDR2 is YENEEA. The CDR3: CASSRGTSTSYNEQFL. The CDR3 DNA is TGTGCCAGCAGCAGAGGGACCTCGACCTCCTACAATGAGCAGTTCTTA.